This is a list of T cell receptor beta chains from one sample in a study of neurological immune-mediated disorders. TCRdb fed the 5' RACE reads into MiXCR, producing one record per CDR3 protein. The sample contains 45,000 to 60,000 distinct CDR3 sequences, 9.5% to 15% of which appear only once. Sequencing used PBMCs. The receptors derive from a male donor with HTLV-1-associated myelopathy (HAM/TSP). Each CDR3 is given with its conserved first and last residue. The D gene is left open where the match is weak. Rows give clone size only sometimes, using once, few, many, or a class for an expanded clone.

clone_size | j_call | d_call | v_call | cdr3_nt | cdr3_aa
many | TRBJ2-2 | TRBD1 | TRBV20-1 | TGCAGTGCTAGACCTGGGACAGGGGTTCGGACCGGGGAGCTGTTTTTT | CSARPGTGVRTGELFF
many | TRBJ1-6 | - | TRBV12-3/TRBV12-4 | TGTGCCAGCAGTTTCGTGGCCGAGGGATCACCCCTCCACTTT | CASSFVAEGSPLHF
- | TRBJ2-5 | - | TRBV5-1 | TGCGCCAGCACTGGAGGGGAGATACAAGAGACCCAGTACTTC | CASTGGEIQETQYF
many | TRBJ2-1 | TRBD1 | TRBV24-1 | TGTGCCACCAGTGATTTGGGGCGGACAGGGGGCGAGTTTAATGAGCAGTTCTTC | CATSDLGRTGGEFNEQFF
- | TRBJ2-7 | - | TRBV25-1 | TGTGCCAGCAGTGAACCTTACGAGCAGTACTTC | CASSEPYEQYF
- | TRBJ2-7 | - | TRBV6-5 | TGTGCCAGCAGTTCCGAGATGAGCTCCTACGAGCAGTACTTC | CASSSEMSSYEQYF
many | TRBJ1-1 | - | TRBV11-2 | TGTGCCAGCAGCTTGAGTAGGGTATCTGAAGCTTTCTTT | CASSLSRVSEAFF
many | TRBJ2-1 | TRBD2 | TRBV10-3 | TGTGCCATCACTGGGACTAGCGCGAGCTCCTACAATGAGCAGTTCTTC | CAITGTSASSYNEQFF
many | TRBJ2-5 | TRBD1 | TRBV7-9 | TGTGCCAGCAGCTCCCTAGGACAGGGGGCTCTACAAGAGACCCAGTACTTC | CASSSLGQGALQETQYF
many | TRBJ1-1 | - | TRBV5-1 | TGCGCCAGCAGCTTGGCAACAGGAGTTGGGAGGACTGAAGCTTTCTTT | CASSLATGVGRTEAFF
- | TRBJ2-3 | - | TRBV4-1 | TGCGCCAGCAGCCAAGATCCAGCTAGCACAGATACGCAGTATTTT | CASSQDPASTDTQYF
many | TRBJ2-2 | TRBD1 | TRBV27 | TGTGCCAGCAGTCCACAGGGGCTGGGCACCGGGGAGCTGTTTTTT | CASSPQGLGTGELFF
many | TRBJ1-2 | - | TRBV5-1 | TGCGCCAGCAGCTCTCCGACAGCCGACACCGGCTACACCTTC | CASSSPTADTGYTF
many | TRBJ1-1 | TRBD1 | TRBV20-1 | TGCAGTGCTAATGAACCCTACCGGGACAGGGGAGGCACTGAAGCTTTCTTT | CSANEPYRDRGGTEAFF
many | TRBJ2-7 | - | TRBV7-9 | TGTGCCAGCAGCTCGGTTTTAGGAATAGAGCAGTACTTC | CASSSVLGIEQYF
many | TRBJ1-5 | - | TRBV6-8 | TGTGCCAGCAGTCCAAGAGAGAATAGCAATCAGCCCCAGCATTTT | CASSPRENSNQPQHF